The 9 T cell receptor beta chains below were found in one sample sequenced in a study of response to subunit inactivated influenza vaccine. In TCRdb, the RT-PCR reads were re-called with MiXCR into one record per CDR3 protein. The sample contains under 950,000 distinct CDR3 sequences, 21% of which appear only once. The starting material was PBMCs from blood, obtained 5 days after vaccination. The receptors originated from a man aged 50 or older who received an inactivated influenza vaccine.

This clonotype was observed a handful of times. The chain recombines TRBV24-1 with TRBJ2-1, with 8 bases that match TRBD2. The junction had 5 bases not matched to a gene; V was cut back by 5 bases and J by 0 bases. The CDR3 sequence is 16 residues long. Germline CDR1 is KGHDR and CDR2 is SFDVKD. The DNA of the CDR3 is TGTGCCACCAGTGGCCTTGGGACTAGCTCCTACAATGAGCAGTTCTTC. Translated, it gives CATSGLGTSSYNEQFF.

The chain recombines TRBV10-3 with TRBJ1-6, with TRBD1 identical over 7 bases. Trimming removed 6 bases from V and 10 bases from J; junction bases left unmatched: 9. The CDR3 consists of 14 residues. Germline assignment: CDR1 ENHRY and CDR2 SYGVKD. The chain's CDR3 is CAISDRAGGSPLHF. The CDR3 DNA follows: TGTGCCATCAGCGACAGGGCTGGGGGGTCACCCCTCCACTTT.

This clonotype showed up just a few times. V and J are TRBV9 and TRBJ2-2; D tentatively reads TRBD1 or TRBD2 (5 bases each). The V end lost 7 bases, the J end lost 2 bases, and 12 bases lay between the germline ends. CDR1 SGDLS and CDR2 YYNGEE come from the germline V gene. The CDR3 sequence is 14 residues long. The CDR3 loop reads CASGRDGNTGELFF. The CDR3 DNA is TGTGCCAGCGGAAGGGACGGTAACACCGGGGAGCTGTTTTTT.

This sequence joins TRBV5-1 and TRBJ2-3; TRBD1 might be the D (5 bases). Trimming left V 5 bases short and J 5 bases short, with 15 bases between. Germline-derived CDR1 and CDR2 are SGHRS and YFSETQ. There are 14 residues in the CDR3. The CDR3: CASSTGRLIDTQYF. In DNA form, the CDR3 reads TGCGCCAGCAGTACAGGACGACTCATAGATACGCAGTATTTT. The full variable domain, completed using reference TRBV5-1 and TRBJ2-3, is KAGVTQTPRYLIKTRGQQVTLSCSPISGHRSVSWYQQTPGQGLQFLFEYFSETQRNKGNFPGRFSGRQFSNSRSEMNVSTLELGDSALYLCASSTGRLIDTQYFGPGTRLTVL.

CDR3 nucleotides: TGTGCCAGCAGCCCGACCCCAGGGGGCTCCTCTGGAAACACCATATATTTT. This sequence encodes CASSPTPGGSSGNTIYF. The chain uses TRBV27 and TRBJ1-3, with 8 bases identical to TRBD1. The germline gives CDR1 MNHEY, CDR2 SMNVEV (reference sequence). The CDR3 consists of 17 residues. V lost 6 bases to trimming and J lost 0 bases; unmatched junction nucleotides: 10.

The chain links TRBV7-9 to TRBJ2-7; D unclear. Germline assignment: CDR1 SEHNR and CDR2 FQNEAQ (reference sequence). This CDR3 region has 13 residues. V dropped 5 bases and J dropped 0 bases, with 8 bases sitting between them. CDR3 amino acids: CASSMAPSYEQYF. CDR3 DNA: TGTGCCAGCAGCATGGCCCCCTCCTACGAGCAGTACTTC.

V and J are TRBV4-2 and TRBJ2-5; TRBD1 agrees at 10 bases. The V and J ends lost 5 bases and 3 bases, in that order; junction bases with no gene match: 6. Germline V gene data show CDR1 as LGHNA and CDR2 as YNFKEQ. The CDR3 loop spans 15 amino acids. The DNA of the CDR3 is TGTGCCAGCAGCAATTTCGGGACAGGGGAAGAGACCCAGTACTTC. It codes for CASSNFGTGEETQYF.

As regards this clonotype: Relative to the germline gene, one junction end is altered; a read error may explain this. The CDR3 DNA sequence: TGTGCCAGCAGTGCGACAGGGGACTATGACTACACCTTC. Translating it yields CASSATGDYDYTF. J is TRBJ1-2 and V is TRBV6-1, with TRBD1 matching 8 bases. The CDR3 consists of 13 residues. The germline V gene has CDR1 MNHNS and CDR2 SASEGT.

This clonotype occurred a few times. The chain joins TRBV5-5 to TRBJ2-1, with D perhaps matching TRBD1 (6 bases). CDR1 and CDR2 (germline): SGHKS, YYEKEE (reference sequence). The CDR3 sequence is 14 residues long. Trimming took off 0 bases at V and 7 bases at J, with 11 bases between the two ends. CDR3 coding DNA: TGTGCCAGCAGCTTGGGACAGGTGGGAAATGAGCAGTTCTTC. This codes for CASSLGQVGNEQFF. The full variable domain, its missing parts supplied by reference TRBV5-5 and TRBJ2-1, is DAGVTQSPTHLIKTRGQQVTLRCSPISGHKSVSWYQQVLGQGPQFIFQYYEKEERGRGNFPDRFSARQFPNYSSELNVNALLLGDSALYLCASSLGQVGNEQFFGPGTRLTVL.